Listed below are T cell receptor beta chains from one sample, sequenced in a study of T cells in localized non-small cell lung cancer. Profiling relied on immunoSEQ multiplex PCR, and the TCRdb table lists in-frame clones only, not all of them. The profile shows tens of thousands of clones, approximately 84% of them singletons. The material was peripheral blood, obtained before any cancer treatment. The receptor set was obtained from an older female donor with stage I lung adenocarcinoma. Each CDR3 is given with its conserved first and last residue.

v_gene,CDR3aa
TRBV4-2,CASSQGHQTYEQYF
TRBV14,CASSQETGGKYF
TRBV29-1,CSVTHTSGNTEAFF
TRBV21-1,CASSKTWGLGGEYF
TRBV9,CASSVLAAPESEQFF
TRBV15,CATSRDSSYEQYF
TRBV5-4,CASSSTGIRTGELFF
TRBV28,CASNLDRAIPEAFF
TRBV25-1,CASSASGTGKETQYF
TRBV6-4,CASPCGDREESGNTIYF
TRBV7-9,CASSVLAAIYNEQFF
TRBV18,CASSPPQGQGYTF
TRBV4-2,CASSQRQGDVSGANVLTF
TRBV6-6,CASSYPGRQGEGTQYF
TRBV11-3,CASSLQGDTQYF
TRBV7-8,CASSYRTYGYTF
TRBV29-1,CSVGDIGLFTQYF
TRBV5-1,CASSLEGTGAADTQYF
TRBV30,CAWSRAGPLGRAYEQYF
TRBV5-1,CASSLTAGAAYGYTF
TRBV6-5,CASSPTGLMNTEAFF
TRBV7-9,CAIHDHGSSYEQYF
TRBV15,CATSRPGAAYNEQFF